This T cell receptor (beta chain) was retrieved from a study of cytomegalovirus exposure and HLA in healthy donors. In the study overall: In a previous analysis, some 120 million unique TCR beta sequences were found from 150 million to 200 million T cells.

The CDR3 length is 12 residues. CDR1 and CDR2 (germline): SNHLY, FYNNEI. Of note for this clone: Antigen specificity is unknown.

Regarding the study as a whole: The authors later found HLA-associated TCR beta chains more clonally expanded than equally common others. Most observed TCR sequences were rare, whereas some public TCRs were detected in many donors.

With 60 Vbeta and 13 Jbeta primers, the PCR was carried out. Profiling relied on immunoSEQ multiplex PCR, and the TCRdb table lists in-frame clones only, not all of them. The sample holds around 150,000 clones, 60% to 80% seen once. The origin of this receptor is a woman aged 45-59 years in good health and CMV-seropositive. What was sequenced was PBMCs. The chain joins TRBV2 to TRBJ2-5; 8 bases match TRBD2. TRBJ2-7 matches the DNA end more closely, so the J call is doubtful. The CDR3 DNA sequence: TGTGCCAGAGGAGCGGGGGCCTACGAGCAGTACTTC. It codes for CARGAGAYEQYF.